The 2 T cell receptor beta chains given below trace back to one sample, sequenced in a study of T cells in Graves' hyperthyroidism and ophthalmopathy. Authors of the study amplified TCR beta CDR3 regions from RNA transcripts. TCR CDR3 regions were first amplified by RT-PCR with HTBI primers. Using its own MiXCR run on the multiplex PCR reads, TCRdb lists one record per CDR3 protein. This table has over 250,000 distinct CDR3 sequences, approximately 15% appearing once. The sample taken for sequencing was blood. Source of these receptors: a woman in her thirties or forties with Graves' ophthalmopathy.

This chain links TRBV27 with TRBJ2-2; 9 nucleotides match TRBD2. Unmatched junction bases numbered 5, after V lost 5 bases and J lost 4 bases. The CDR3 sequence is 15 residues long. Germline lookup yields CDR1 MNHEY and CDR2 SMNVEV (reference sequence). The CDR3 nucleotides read TGTGCCAGCAGTGCGCGGGGGGGCGGCACCGGGGAGCTGTTTTTT. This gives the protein CASSARGGGTGELFF.

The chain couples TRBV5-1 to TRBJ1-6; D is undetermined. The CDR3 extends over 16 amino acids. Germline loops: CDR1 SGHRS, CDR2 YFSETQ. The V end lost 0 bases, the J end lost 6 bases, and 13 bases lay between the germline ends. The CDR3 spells CASSLGSTATNSPLHF. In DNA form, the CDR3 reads TGCGCCAGCAGCTTGGGTAGTACAGCGACTAATTCACCCCTCCACTTT. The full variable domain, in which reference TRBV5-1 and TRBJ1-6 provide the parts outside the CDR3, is KAGVTQTPRYLIKTRGQQVTLSCSPISGHRSVSWYQQTPGQGLQFLFEYFSETQRNKGNFPGRFSGRQFSNSRSEMNVSTLELGDSALYLCASSLGSTATNSPLHFGNGTRLTVT.